This TCR beta chain was profiled in a study of blood T cell repertoires in COVID-19 (dated by TCRdb to 2020 to 2021). Background on the whole study: Samples from collaborators originated in the United States, Italy and Spain and spanned both the acute and convalescent phases of COVID-19. The prospective study material was composed of cDNA or gDNA derived from T cells, B-cell-depleted T cells, or PBMCs. Deeply sampled blood TCRbeta repertoires from subjects exposed to, actively infected with, or recovered from COVID-19 were included in the dataset. The repertoires were released in a freely available public database meant as a resource for research on the immune response to SARS-CoV-2. The samples were drawn from two sources: the first 160 participants of the ongoing ImmuneRACE study, and 950 to 1,500 subjects contributed by 6 global collaborators. The sample metadata nearly always contained a de-identified subject ID, COVID-19 status, age in years and sex. Where available, HLA class I and class II types were obtained from metadata supplied by the sample provider rather than from assay-based typing. The full study reports these points: The amount of clinical and demographic metadata varied by source and participant and was provided uncurated.

TCRbeta CDR3 regions were amplified from genomic DNA using the immunoSEQ Assay, a bias-controlled multiplex PCR. Processing in the source paper ran as follows. The number of nucleated cells in each sample was estimated by amplification of reference gene primers within the assay. To quantify the absolute abundance of each unique TCRbeta CDR3 rearrangement, sequence reads were collapsed and filtered. For each sample, productive Simpson clonality was calculated as the square root of Simpson's diversity index over productive rearrangements. TCRdb re-hosts the immuneACCESS table, in-frame sequences only. Its copies lack some clones; in the studies checked, an unresolved V gene accounts for under half of them, and the cause for the rest is not known. That table gives V, J and clone size, and the DNA gave D and trimming. The sample table shows some 50,000 clones, and 60% to 85% are seen once. Around 5% of the sample lies in the top ten.

From the cysteine through the phenylalanine, the CDR3 covers 16 amino acids. Of the read, only the CDR3 DNA is kept; its 48 bases are in frame from base 1. Trimming removed 4 bases from V and 4 bases from J; the gene matches leave 10 bases unexplained. Sequences GTSNPN (CDR1) and SVGIG (CDR2) are obtained from the germline V gene (reference sequence). Note on this clone: The clone's antigen remains unknown. The record has no base qualities; no much larger clone is one base away.

The collaborating institutions used their own protocols to collect whole blood in K2EDTA tubes. For TCRbeta analysis, collaborator samples were shipped as frozen whole blood, as isolated PBMCs, or as DNA extracted from either sample type. This sequence uses TRBV30 and TRBJ2-6, with 7 central nucleotides matching TRBD1. This sequence was found in a human donor in a cohort sampled during active COVID-19. The sequenced material came from peripheral blood. The DNA sequence follows: TGTGCCTGGAAGACAGGGCTGGTCGGAGGGGCCAACGTCCTGACTTTC. Its protein reads: CAWKTGLVGGANVLTF.